The clone carrying this T cell receptor (beta chain) was seen more than once but under ten times. The data derive from a study of shared clonotypes between healthy human individuals. Produced via immunoSEQ multiplex PCR; TCRdb's table is partial and in-frame only. The sample carries about 1.1 million clones, about 72% recorded once. This CDR3 is built from 14 residues. Germline values: CDR1 KGHSH, CDR2 LQKENI. V was clipped by 3 bases and J by 2 bases, with 10 bases between them. Naive CD45RA+ and memory CD45RA-negative subsets were split from CD4+ cells. This chain links TRBV18 with TRBJ1-2, with D possibly matching TRBD1 (5 bases). The source material was memory CD4+ T cells from PBMCs. As to subset: CD45RA-negative fraction. The receptor was derived from a man aged 18 to 29 in good health. Some clones in this sample may be carry-over from other donors' samples. For the CDR3, the DNA is TGTGCCAGCTCACCCGACAGTCTCAACTATGGCTACACCTTC. Its translation: CASSPDSLNYGYTF. Full variable domain (outside the CDR3, taken from reference TRBV18 and TRBJ1-2): NAGVMQNPRHLVRRRGQEARLRCSPMKGHSHVYWYRQLPEEGLKFMVYLQKENIIDESGMPKERFSAEFPKEGPSILRIQQVVRGDSAAYFCASSPDSLNYGYTFGSGTRLTVV.